The rows below give T cell receptor beta chains drawn from one sample of a study of blood T cell repertoires in COVID-19. Profiling relied on immunoSEQ multiplex PCR, and the TCRdb table lists in-frame clones only, not all of them. The top ten clones hold roughly 1.5% of a sample with approximately 150,000 clones, roughly nine tenths of them seen once. Specimen: peripheral blood. The receptors come from a human donor in a cohort sampled during active COVID-19. CDR3s include the opening cysteine and the closing phenylalanine or tryptophan. D genes are given only for firm matches.

j_gene | d_gene | len | v_gene | CDR3nt | CDR3aa
TRBJ2-7 | . | 12 | TRBV2 | TGTGCCAGCAGGGAGGGCTTCTACGAGCAGTACTTC | CASREGFYEQYF
TRBJ1-2 | . | 14 | TRBV7-8 | TGTGCCAGCAGCTTAAATCCCGAGGGACACGGCTACACCTTC | CASSLNPEGHGYTF
TRBJ1-5 | . | 15 | TRBV6-2/TRBV6-3 | TGTGCCAGCAGTCGAGGCAGGGAGGGCAATCAGCCCCAGCATTTT | CASSRGREGNQPQHF
TRBJ2-1 | . | 14 | TRBV29-1 | TGCAGCGTTGGTGGCCATGCCTCCTACAATGAGCAGTTCTTC | CSVGGHASYNEQFF
TRBJ2-7 | TRBD2 | 17 | TRBV7-2 | TGTGCCAGCAGCTTAGAGTTCCGGCGGGGGGGCCCCTACGAGCAGTACTTC | CASSLEFRRGGPYEQYF
TRBJ1-4 | . | 14 | TRBV23-1 | TGCGCCAGCAGTAGTGGCAGGATGGCTGAAAAACTGTTTTTT | CASSSGRMAEKLFF
TRBJ2-7 | TRBD1 | 19 | TRBV5-5 | TGTGCCAGCAGCACCGGTAGGGGACAGAAGTATTTTAGCGCCTACGAGCAGTACTTC | CASSTGRGQKYFSAYEQYF
TRBJ2-3 | . | 16 | TRBV11-2 | TGTGCCAGCAGCTTTACCACAGGAGCTAGCACAGATACGCAGTATTTT | CASSFTTGASTDTQYF
TRBJ2-2 | TRBD1 | 16 | TRBV19 | TGTGCCAGTAGTATCTCGACAGGGATTGTCACCGGGGAGCTGTTTTTT | CASSISTGIVTGELFF
TRBJ1-5 | . | 15 | TRBV3-1/TRBV3-2 | TGTGCCAGCAGCCAAGGTGGAGACTGGTATCAGCCCCAGCATTTT | CASSQGGDWYQPQHF